Here is one TCR beta chain with its context. The germline V and J ends were trimmed by 3 bases and 1 base, with 6 bases remaining between them. There are 13 residues in the CDR3. The germline V gene has CDR1 LNHDA and CDR2 SQIVND (reference sequence). The source of the sample is a study of shared clonotypes between healthy human individuals. Libraries were prepared by immunoSEQ multiplex PCR; TCRdb keeps only in-frame clonotypes and omits some of them. The sample contains 2 million or so clones, roughly 96% of which appear only once. The genes are TRBV19 and TRBJ1-2; D is undetermined. The source material was naive CD4+ T cells sorted from blood. Specified subset: CD45RA+ positively selected. The source of this sequence is a man aged 18 to 30 in good health. The CDR3 protein is CASSMRDNYGYTF. CDR3 in DNA: TGTGCCAGTAGTATGAGGGATAACTATGGCTACACCTTC.